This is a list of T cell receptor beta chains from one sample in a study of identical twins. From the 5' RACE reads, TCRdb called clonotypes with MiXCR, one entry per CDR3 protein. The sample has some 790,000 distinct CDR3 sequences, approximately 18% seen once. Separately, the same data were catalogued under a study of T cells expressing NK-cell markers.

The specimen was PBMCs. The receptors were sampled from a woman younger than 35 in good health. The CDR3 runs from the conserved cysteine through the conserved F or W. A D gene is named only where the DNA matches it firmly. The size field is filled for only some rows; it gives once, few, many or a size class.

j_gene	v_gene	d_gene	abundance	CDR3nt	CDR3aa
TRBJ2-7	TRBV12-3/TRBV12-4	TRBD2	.	TGTGCCAGCAGCGGCCTAGCGGAGAGATTGAACGAGCAGTACTTC	CASSGLAERLNEQYF
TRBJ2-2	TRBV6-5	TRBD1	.	TGTGCCAGCAGTTTCGCCGGGACAGGGCGTACCGGGGAGCTGTTTTTT	CASSFAGTGRTGELFF
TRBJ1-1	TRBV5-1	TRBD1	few	TGCGCCAGCAGCTTCGGACAGGGTGGGCGCACTGAAGCTTTCTTT	CASSFGQGGRTEAFF
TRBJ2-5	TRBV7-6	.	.	TGTGCCAGCAGCTCCGGACTGTGGGAGACCCAGTACTTC	CASSSGLWETQYF
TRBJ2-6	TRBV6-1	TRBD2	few	TGTGCCAGCTCTAGGGAGGGAGCTGGGGCCAACGTCCTGACTTTC	CASSREGAGANVLTF
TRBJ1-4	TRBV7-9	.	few	TGTGCCAGCAGATGGAGGGGGGAAAAACTGTTTTTT	CASRWRGEKLFF
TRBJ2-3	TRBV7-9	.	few	TGTGCCAGCAGCTTAGGGAGTGCGGTTGCAGATACGCAGTATTTT	CASSLGSAVADTQYF
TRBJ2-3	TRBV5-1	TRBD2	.	TGCGCCAGCATGGGAGCGGGGCGCACAGATACGCAGTATTTT	CASMGAGRTDTQYF
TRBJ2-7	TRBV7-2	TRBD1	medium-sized	TGTGCCAGCAGCTTGTCCGGGACAGGAAGCTACGAGCAGTACTTC	CASSLSGTGSYEQYF
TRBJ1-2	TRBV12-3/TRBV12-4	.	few	TGTGCCAGCAGTTTATCCCGGGTAGATGGCTACACCTTC	CASSLSRVDGYTF
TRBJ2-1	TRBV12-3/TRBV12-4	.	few	TGTGCCAGCAGTTATGTTCAGCAAGAGCAGTTCTTC	CASSYVQQEQFF
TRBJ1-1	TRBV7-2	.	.	TGTGCCAGCAGCTCCCGGACAGCCCCGAACACTGAAGCTTTCTTT	CASSSRTAPNTEAFF
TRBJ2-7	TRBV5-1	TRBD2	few	TGCGCCAGCAGCTACTCAGCGGGAGAGGTGAGCGAGCAGTACTTC	CASSYSAGEVSEQYF
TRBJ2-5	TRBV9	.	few	TGTGCCAGCAGCGTAGTCGATGACCAGTCGGGGACCCAGTACTTC	CASSVVDDQSGTQYF
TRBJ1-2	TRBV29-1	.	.	TGCAGCGTTGACGGGGGGCCGTATGGCTACACCTTC	CSVDGGPYGYTF
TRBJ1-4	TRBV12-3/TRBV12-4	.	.	TGTGCCAGCAGTTTCAGACAGGAAAATGAAAAACTGTTTTTT	CASSFRQENEKLFF
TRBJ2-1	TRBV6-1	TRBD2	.	TGTGCCAGCAGACCCGGACTAGACAATGAGCAGTTCTTC	CASRPGLDNEQFF
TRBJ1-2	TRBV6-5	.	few	TGTGCCAGCAGTTACTCGCTCAGTAAGGATGGCTACACCTTC	CASSYSLSKDGYTF
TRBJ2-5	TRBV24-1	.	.	TGTGCCACCAGTGGCCCGGAAGAGACCCAGTACTTC	CATSGPEETQYF
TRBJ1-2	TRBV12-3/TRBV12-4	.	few	TGTGCCAGCAGTTTAAGGTCCTCTAACTATGGCTACACCTTC	CASSLRSSNYGYTF
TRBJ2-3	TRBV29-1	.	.	TGCAGCGTTGAAGGGCCCCGCACAGATACGCAGTATTTT	CSVEGPRTDTQYF
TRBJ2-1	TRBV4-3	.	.	TGCGCCAGCAGCCAAGATTTGGGGCGGGAGCAGTTCTTC	CASSQDLGREQFF
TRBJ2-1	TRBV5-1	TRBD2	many	TGCGCCAGCGGAGCGGGAGGGCCAGATGAGCAGTTCTTC	CASGAGGPDEQFF
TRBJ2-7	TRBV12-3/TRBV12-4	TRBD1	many	TGTGCCAGCAGTCGGACAGGGGTTAGCGAGCAGTACTTC	CASSRTGVSEQYF
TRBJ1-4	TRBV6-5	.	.	TGTGCCAGCAGTTATCAGGCGGGCCAGAATGAAAAACTGTTTTTT	CASSYQAGQNEKLFF